This paragraph reports one TCR beta chain. The data derive from a study of blood T cell repertoires in COVID-19. The repertoire was sequenced with immunoSEQ multiplex PCR; TCRdb's copy has only in-frame clones and lacks some. The sample consists of about 160,000 clones, about 80% of them appearing once. The CDR3 is made up of 15 amino acids. The J segment lost 2 bases and the V segment lost 4 bases, leaving 8 bases of the junction unmatched. Germline loops: CDR1 SGHRS, CDR2 YFSETQ. The clonotype originates from a woman between 55 and 75 years old who had recovered from COVID-19. Sequences were obtained from PBMCs or T cells enriched from blood (not recorded which). This chain links TRBV5-1 with TRBJ2-7; 8 bases are shared with TRBD1. The CDR3 bases are TGCGCCAGCAGCAAGGAGGCGACAGGGGCCTACGAGCAGTACTTC. Translation: CASSKEATGAYEQYF.